This T cell receptor (beta chain) was recorded in a study of T cell changes during pregnancy in multiple sclerosis. This clone counts as medium-sized. CDR3 length: 15 amino acids. Unmatched junction bases numbered 4, after V lost 4 bases and J lost 6 bases. CDR1 is WSHSY, CDR2 SAAADI, per germline. Libraries were prepared by immunoSEQ multiplex PCR; TCRdb keeps only in-frame clonotypes and omits some of them. The sample yields some 17,000 clones, 88% seen once. This material consisted of CD8+ T cells from peripheral blood mononuclear cells, taken after pregnancy. The chain employs TRBV10-2 and TRBJ1-5; 12 bases align to TRBD1. This TCR was sampled from a female donor in good health, enrolled as a control in a pregnancy study. The CDR3 is CASSGGQGATQPQHF. The DNA for the CDR3 is TGCGCCAGCAGTGGGGGACAGGGGGCCACTCAGCCCCAGCATTTT.